One sample yielded the 31 T cell receptor beta chains listed below, sequenced in a study of cytomegalovirus exposure and HLA in healthy donors. Amplification used 60 Vbeta primers and 13 Jbeta primers. Sequencing was performed with immunoSEQ multiplex PCR; in TCRdb, only in-frame clones are kept and a portion is missing. Here the sample spans around 150,000 clones, 66% being singletons. Material: PBMCs. The source is a woman in her fifties or sixties in good health and CMV-seronegative.

This clone was seen a few times. CDR3 residues: CASSTTRGGGLGYGYTF. The CDR3, as DNA: TGTGCCAGCAGCACAACCAGAGGGGGGGGCTTGGGCTATGGCTACACCTTC. The rearrangement links TRBV9 to TRBJ1-2, with a weak D call TRBD1 (6 bases). The V end lost 4 bases, the J end lost 4 bases, and 23 bases lay between the germline ends. The germline V gene encodes CDR1 SGDLS and CDR2 YYNGEE. The CDR3 covers 17 residues.

V usage is TRBV5-1 and J usage is TRBJ2-7; 9 bases fit TRBD2. The V gene end was trimmed by 1 base and the J gene end by 0 bases; junction bases not matched to a gene: 14. Germline CDR1 and CDR2: SGHRS and YFSETQ. The CDR3 runs 19 residues. Here the CDR3 DNA reads TGCGCCAGCAGCTTGTTGCCTAGCGGGGTGGATGTTACCTCCTACGAGCAGTACTTC. It yields the protein CASSLLPSGVDVTSYEQYF.

V gene TRBV25-1 combines with J gene TRBJ1-1, with 9 positions matching TRBD1. V gave up 7 bases and J gave up 4 bases; unmatched junction bases: 7. This CDR3 region has 14 residues. Germline V gene data show CDR1 as MGHDK and CDR2 as SYGVNS. The CDR3 nucleotides read TGTGCCAGCAAGGGACAGGGAATGGTCACTGAAGCTTTCTTT. This codes for CASKGQGMVTEAFF.

This rearrangement joins TRBV6-1 to TRBJ2-3; 7 bases are shared with TRBD1. V was clipped by 3 bases and J by 1 base; unmatched bases: 7. This CDR3 contains 16 residues. Germline V gives CDR1 MNHNS, CDR2 SASEGT. The CDR3 coding sequence is TGTGCCAGCAGTGAGGCAACAGGGGCACGCACAGATACGCAGTATTTT. Translation: CASSEATGARTDTQYF.

V is TRBV2 and J is TRBJ1-1; D is uncertain. The germline V and J ends were trimmed by 3 bases and 1 base, with 9 bases remaining between them. The germline V gene has CDR1 SNHLY and CDR2 FYNNEI. The CDR3 runs to 14 residues. CDR3 amino acids: CASSEALKNTEAFF. CDR3 bases: TGTGCCAGCAGTGAGGCTCTCAAGAACACTGAAGCTTTCTTT.

V usage is TRBV2 and J usage is TRBJ2-1, with 9 bases identical to TRBD2. This CDR3 spans 15 amino acids. Germline CDR1 is SNHLY and CDR2 is FYNNEI. V was clipped by 4 bases and J by 4 bases; unmatched bases: 5. CDR3 DNA sequence: TGTGCCAGCAGTGGACTAGCGGTGACGTACAATGAGCAGTTCTTC. Translated, it gives CASSGLAVTYNEQFF.

This rearrangement joins TRBV7-8 to TRBJ2-3, with 7 bases matching TRBD2. Germline trimming cut 5 bases from V and 3 bases from J; bases unmatched to any gene: 8. This CDR3 contains 15 residues. Per the germline V gene, CDR1 is SGHVS and CDR2 is FQNEAQ. This chain's CDR3 is CASSVRSGDTDTQYF. The CDR3 DNA sequence: TGTGCCAGCAGCGTTAGGAGCGGGGATACAGATACGCAGTATTTT.

J is TRBJ2-3 and V is TRBV19; 7 bases are shared with TRBD1. The junction had 8 bases not matched to a gene; V was cut back by 5 bases and J by 3 bases. Germline V gene sequence: CDR1 LNHDA, CDR2 SQIVND (reference sequence). CDR3 size: 15 residues. In DNA form, the CDR3 reads TGTGCCAGTAGTTCGCAGGGGGTCGGGACAGATACGCAGTATTTT. Encoded protein: CASSSQGVGTDTQYF.

This chain links TRBV6-1 with TRBJ2-1, with a tentative D call TRBD1 (6 bases). V lost 2 bases and J 9 bases, leaving 14 bases between the germline ends. In germline, CDR1 is MNHNS, CDR2 SASEGT. The CDR3 extends over 14 amino acids. This CDR3 reads CASSESWGQGEQFF. The CDR3 region has the DNA TGTGCCAGCAGTGAATCATGGGGGCAAGGTGAGCAGTTCTTC.

This clone was picked up a small number of times. This chain uses TRBV14 with TRBJ1-5; possible D gene TRBD1, 6 bases. CDR3 length: 17 amino acids. Germline V gene data show CDR1 as SGHDN and CDR2 as FVKESK. Trimming left V 1 base short and J 1 base short, with 14 bases between. CDR3: CASSQVFEGGSNQPQHF. For the CDR3, the DNA is TGTGCCAGCAGCCAAGTATTTGAAGGGGGAAGCAATCAGCCCCAGCATTTT.

The CDR3 region is CATFSSDTQYF. The CDR3 region has the DNA TGTGCCACCTTCTCTAGTGATACGCAGTATTTT. This chain links TRBV10-3 with TRBJ2-3; no clear D gene. Looked up from germline, CDR1 is ENHRY and CDR2 is SYGVKD. This CDR3 comprises 11 residues. V shed 10 bases and J shed 6 bases, with 11 bases lying between them.

V gene TRBV27 combines with J gene TRBJ1-2, with a possible D match to TRBD1 (6 bases). The germline V gene encodes CDR1 MNHEY and CDR2 SMNVEV (reference sequence). The V end lost 0 bases, the J end lost 8 bases, and 13 bases lay between the germline ends. The CDR3 loop spans 14 amino acids. CDR3 loop: CASSLSTGFGGYTF. The CDR3, as DNA: TGTGCCAGCAGTTTATCGACAGGTTTTGGGGGCTACACCTTC.

This clone was picked up a small number of times. J is TRBJ2-7 and V is TRBV23-1; 9 nucleotides line up with TRBD1. TRBV23-1 falls under the ORF class, with uncertain function. The CDR3 has 16 residues. With 3 bases clipped from V and 7 bases from J, the junction kept 13 bases outside the gene matches. The CDR3 here is CASSHPGQGSPWEQYF. The CDR3 coding sequence is TGCGCCAGCAGTCATCCGGGACAGGGCTCCCCCTGGGAGCAGTACTTC.

The chain is built from TRBV10-3 and TRBJ1-2; 7 bases agree with TRBD1. This CDR3 has 16 amino acids. The trim removed 6 bases at V and 5 bases at J, leaving 15 bases unmatched. The V gene's germline CDR1 is ENHRY and CDR2 SYGVKD. The CDR3 sequence: CAIRGALLGRGYGYTF. CDR3 nucleotides: TGTGCCATCAGGGGGGCTTTGTTGGGCAGGGGGTATGGCTACACCTTC.

This clone has more than one count but fewer than ten. The V gene is TRBV27, the J gene TRBJ1-1; TRBD1 matches 10 bases. V lost 5 bases to trimming and J lost 5 bases; unmatched junction nucleotides: 11. Germline V CDR1 and CDR2: MNHEY, SMNVEV (reference sequence). The CDR3 loop spans 16 amino acids. CDR3 nucleotides: TGTGCCAGCAGTCCGACCTCCGGGACAGGGGTTACTGAAGCTTTCTTT. It codes for CASSPTSGTGVTEAFF.

The chain uses TRBV10-3 and TRBJ1-6; TRBD1 matches 10 bases. The CDR3 extends over 15 amino acids. Trimming removed 7 bases from V and 6 bases from J; junction bases left unmatched: 6. CDR1 is ENHRY, CDR2 SYGVKD, per germline. The CDR3 nucleotides are TGTGCCATCACCTCTGGACAGGGGGGTAATTCACCCCTCCACTTT. Its protein product is CAITSGQGGNSPLHF.

The gene calls are TRBV2 and TRBJ2-3; 12 positions agree with TRBD2. The CDR3 loop spans 18 amino acids. Germline assignment: CDR1 SNHLY and CDR2 FYNNEI. The V and J ends lost 5 bases and 2 bases, in that order; junction bases with no gene match: 11. The CDR3 spells CASSRGTSGRPSTDTQYF. CDR3 nucleotides: TGTGCCAGCAGTCGGGGGACTAGCGGGCGACCGTCCACAGATACGCAGTATTTT.

This chain uses TRBV6-5 with TRBJ1-5; TRBD1 matches 10 bases. The CDR3 has 14 amino acids. Germline trimming cut 6 bases from V and 6 bases from J; bases unmatched to any gene: 5. Germline V CDR1 and CDR2: MNHEY, SVGAGI. CDR3 region: CASRGQGNIQPQHF. CDR3 in DNA: TGTGCCAGCAGGGGACAGGGGAACATTCAGCCCCAGCATTTT.

V gene TRBV25-1 combines with J gene TRBJ2-3, with 8 bases lining up with TRBD2. The J segment lost 3 bases and the V segment lost 4 bases, leaving 3 bases of the junction unmatched. Germline V CDR1 and CDR2: MGHDK, SYGVNS. The length of the CDR3 is 14 residues. CDR3 sequence: CASSVGGGTDTQYF. For the CDR3, the DNA is TGTGCCAGCAGTGTCGGGGGGGGAACAGATACGCAGTATTTT.

The chain recombines TRBV19 with TRBJ1-2; perhaps TRBD1 as D (5 bases). The germline V gene has CDR1 LNHDA and CDR2 SQIVND (reference sequence). The CDR3 runs 15 residues. V lost 6 bases and J lost 4, with 18 bases in between. This CDR3 reads CASRLGFGGGYGYTF. The CDR3 nucleotides are TGTGCCAGTAGATTGGGGTTCGGGGGGGGCTATGGCTACACCTTC.

Only a few counts were recorded for this clone. This chain links TRBV28 with TRBJ1-5, with D unresolved. The CDR3 is 13 residues long. CDR1 and CDR2 from the germline V gene are MDHEN and SYDVKM. V was cut by 5 bases and J by 12 bases, with 17 bases left in between. Written as DNA, the CDR3 is TGTGCCAGCAGTCCTGGGAGGCAGTACAGCCAGCATTTT. Translating gives CASSPGRQYSQHF.

The chain couples TRBV18 to TRBJ2-7; D call uncertain. CDR1 and CDR2 (germline): KGHSH, LQKENI. Trimming removed 1 base from V and 3 bases from J, with 7 bases in between. CDR3 size: 13 residues. CDR3 coding DNA: TGTGCCAGCTCACCACTGAGCAACTACGAGCAGTACTTC. It codes for CASSPLSNYEQYF.

Only one count was recorded for this clone. The chain is built from TRBV18 and TRBJ2-5, with 9 nucleotides matching TRBD1. This CDR3 contains 15 residues. The V gene's germline CDR1 is KGHSH and CDR2 LQKENI. Unmatched junction bases numbered 4, after V lost 3 bases and J lost 2 bases. The chain's CDR3 is CASSPTGGWQETQYF. As DNA, the CDR3 is TGTGCCAGCTCACCGACAGGGGGGTGGCAAGAGACCCAGTACTTC. Full variable domain (rest looked up from reference TRBV18 and TRBJ2-5): NAGVMQNPRHLVRRRGQEARLRCSPMKGHSHVYWYRQLPEEGLKFMVYLQKENIIDESGMPKERFSAEFPKEGPSILRIQQVVRGDSAAYFCASSPTGGWQETQYFGPGTRLLVL.

CDR3 protein: CASSPDPGTYYEQYF. The CDR3 region has the DNA TGTGCCAGCAGTCCCGACCCGGGAACTTATTACGAGCAGTACTTC. This chain uses TRBV6-1 with TRBJ2-7; TRBD2 is a possible D gene (5 bases). Trimming shortened V by 5 bases and J by 4 bases, and 18 bases separated the two germline ends. The CDR3 runs to 15 residues. Germline values: CDR1 MNHNS, CDR2 SASEGT.

This clone was recorded only once. The J gene is TRBJ1-6, the V gene TRBV10-3; D is uncertain. Germline assignment: CDR1 ENHRY and CDR2 SYGVKD. With 7 bases removed from V and 11 bases from J, the gap between germline ends came to 15 bases. The CDR3 spans 13 residues. This CDR3 reads CAINGVGDTPLHF. The CDR3 DNA is TGTGCCATCAATGGGGTCGGGGATACACCCCTCCACTTT.

In this sample, this clone turned up once. The gene calls are TRBV12-5 and TRBJ1-2; tentative D call: TRBD1 (5 bases). Germline V gives CDR1 LGHNT, CDR2 FRNRAP. Trimming left V 2 bases short and J 0 bases short, with 7 bases between. The CDR3 totals 14 residues. The CDR3 region has the DNA TGTGCTAGTGGTTTGTCAGGGACTAACTATGGCTACACCTTC. Its protein product is CASGLSGTNYGYTF.

This clone appeared a few times. The V gene is TRBV27, the J gene TRBJ2-5; TRBD1 matches 10 bases. The CDR3 contains 15 residues. CDR1 and CDR2 from the germline V gene are MNHEY and SMNVEV (reference sequence). V lost 4 bases and J lost 7; bases outside the gene matches: 9. CDR3 DNA: TGTGCCAGCAGTTCTCCGGGACAGGGGATGGGGACCCAGTACTTC. Residues: CASSSPGQGMGTQYF.

The V call is TRBV29-1, the J call TRBJ2-7; 10 bases map to TRBD2. After removal of 6 bases from V and 0 bases from J, the junction contained 5 bases not matched to a gene. Germline loops: CDR1 SQVTM, CDR2 ANQGSEA. The CDR3 is 14 residues long. CDR3: CSVIAGGVSYEQYF. DNA for the CDR3: TGCAGCGTAATAGCGGGAGGCGTCTCCTACGAGCAGTACTTC.

J is TRBJ1-2 and V is TRBV5-1, with 9 nucleotides matching TRBD1. The ends lost 4 bases at V and 1 base at J; junction bases unmatched: 5. The CDR3 sequence is 15 residues long. Germline V gene lookup returns CDR1 SGHRS and CDR2 YFSETQ. CDR3 sequence (DNA): TGCGCCAGCAGCAACCGGACAGGGGTTAACTATGGCTACACCTTC. It codes for CASSNRTGVNYGYTF.

Worth noting for this clone: The sample contains more than one DNA sequence encoding this CDR3. This chain uses TRBV9 with TRBJ2-3; TRBD2 agrees at 11 bases. The CDR3 runs 15 residues. V was pared by 4 bases and J by 4 bases, with 5 bases of the junction left unmatched. Germline CDR1 reads SGDLS; CDR2 reads YYNGEE. In nucleotides, the CDR3 is TGTGCCAGCAGCTTTAGCGGGGGGGCCGCAGATACGCAGTATTTT. It codes for CASSFSGGAADTQYF.

The J gene is TRBJ2-3, the V gene TRBV6-4; 13 nucleotides line up with TRBD2. V shed 6 bases, J shed 4 bases, and the junction held 4 bases outside the gene matches. The V gene's germline CDR1 is MRHNA and CDR2 SNTAGT. This CDR3 spans 15 amino acids. The DNA of the CDR3 is TGTGCCAGCAGGGCGACTAGCGGGGGGCCAGATACGCAGTATTTT. This codes for CASRATSGGPDTQYF.